This TCR beta chain emerged from a study of T cell responses to AZD1222 COVID-19 vaccine. Study-level results: At baseline, seropositivity was found in only a handful of AZD1222 recipients.

This clone is a singleton in its sample. Its antigen is still unknown. The CDR3 runs to 17 residues. Germline CDR1 SGHDT, CDR2 YYEEEE. The junction had 11 bases not matched to a gene; V was cut back by 2 bases and J by 3 bases. Assay used: immunoSEQ multiplex PCR; TCRdb lists only in-frame clones, some missing. The table has about 140,000 clones, 85% to 95% seen once. V is TRBV5-6 and J is TRBJ2-3, with 8 bases that match TRBD1. This sequence was found in an adult in good health. This material consisted of peripheral blood, taken on day 0 of AZD1222 vaccination. The CDR3 DNA reads TGTGCCAGCAGCTTATGGCGACAGGGGAGGTGGACAGATACGCAGTATTTT. Residues: CASSLWRQGRWTDTQYF.